Listed here are 5 T cell receptor beta chains from one sample, sequenced in a study of blood T cells in healthy people across ages (dated by TCRdb to the mid-2010s). Receptors were amplified or captured by 5' RACE. The run used an Illumina HiSeq 2500. A second roughly 7 to 12 cycle PCR used a sample-barcoded 5' primer and a J-beta primer mix. Through fastp at Q25 and MiXCR, TCRdb rebuilt clones from the public reads, retaining in-frame beta chains. Entries that share a CDR3 protein sequence are merged under the most common genes and DNA. This sample holds approximately 900,000 distinct CDR3 sequences; roughly 52% were observed only once. Of the sample, under 15% falls within the top ten clones. The sequencing sample was made of blood. The origin of the receptors is a young man in good health.

This clonotype came up many times. V usage is TRBV28 and J usage is TRBJ2-7; the D is unclear. The CDR3 is 10 amino acids. Germline CDR1 MDHEN, CDR2 SYDVKM. Trimming cost V 6 bases and J 3 bases, with 3 bases left between them. CDR3 loop: CASRGYEQYF. Here the CDR3 DNA reads TGTGCCAGCAGGGGCTACGAGCAGTACTTC.

As concerns this clonotype: Without the conserved terminal phenylalanine or tryptophan, this CDR3 likely stems from a read error. The rearrangement uses TRBV10-3 and TRBJ1-6; D call uncertain. The CDR3 is made up of 15 amino acids. Germline assignment: CDR1 ENHRY and CDR2 SYGVKD. The V and J ends lost 3 bases and 0 bases respectively, with 6 bases between them. CDR3 amino acids: CAISEGSSYNSPLHV. CDR3 sequence (DNA): TGTGCCATCAGTGAAGGGAGCTCCTATAATTCACCCCTCCACGTT.

V gene TRBV4-3 combines with J gene TRBJ2-4; D gene unclear. The assigned J gene may be wrong: the sequence end matches TRBJ2-7 better. The germline CDR1 and CDR2 sequences are LGHNA and YSLEER. CDR3 length: 14 residues. The CDR3 DNA follows: TGCGCCAGCAGCCTTGAGGTGGCCGAATACGAGCAGTACTTC. Translation: CASSLEVAEYEQYF.

This clonotype turned up a few times. The genes are TRBV12-3 or TRBV12-4 and TRBJ1-2, with D unresolved. V gave up 5 bases and J gave up 2 bases, with 6 bases separating them. The CDR3 runs to 12 residues. The CDR3 sequence: CASSPQNYGYTF. The CDR3 region has the DNA TGTGCCAGCAGTCCTCAAAACTATGGCTACACCTTC.

The chain carries TRBV27 and TRBJ2-5, with no clear D. The V gene lost 6 bases and the J gene lost 3 bases, with 23 bases spanning the gap. The germline CDR1 and CDR2 sequences are MNHEY and SMNVEV (reference sequence). This CDR3 is 17 amino acids long. The CDR3 protein is CASSPRGFYVVEETQYF. In DNA form, the CDR3 reads TGTGCCAGCAGCCCAAGAGGTTTTTACGTGGTTGAAGAGACCCAGTACTTC.